This T cell receptor (beta chain) was profiled in a study of cytomegalovirus exposure and HLA in healthy donors. About the research overall: Within an early data release were tens of millions of unique TCRs drawn from HLA-typed donors. The study's findings and limits: After further analysis at a later stage, roughly 16,000 TCR beta sequences were associated with HLA alleles at 0.05 false discovery rate. Beyond CMV serostatus, there was no information to go on about immune exposure.

The V and J ends lost 3 bases and 4 bases respectively, with 3 bases between them. The CDR3 extends over 12 amino acids. Germline loops: CDR1 MDHEN, CDR2 SYDVKM. In the case of this clone: Its target is unknown. The sample holds other DNA sequences that translate to the same CDR3.

Use of 60 Vbeta and 13 Jbeta primers characterized the PCR. The table came from immunoSEQ multiplex PCR; TCRdb's copy has only in-frame clones and leaves some out. The table records about 190,000 clones, over 70% of them present only once. Sample: PBMCs. The chain couples TRBV28 to TRBJ2-2, with unresolved D. The source is a woman in her thirties in good health and CMV-seropositive. The DNA of the CDR3 is TGTGCCAGCAGTTTTAGCACCGGGGAGCTGTTTTTT. This gives the protein CASSFSTGELFF. The entire variable domain, with the rest obtained from reference TRBV28 and TRBJ2-2, is as follows: DVKVTQSSRYLVKRTGEKVFLECVQDMDHENMFWYRQDPGLGLRLIYFSYDVKMKEKGDIPEGYSVSREKKERFSLILESASTNQTSMYLCASSFSTGELFFGEGSRLTVL.